Listed here are 17 T cell receptor beta chains from one sample, sequenced in a study of CD8+CD57+ T cells in acquired aplastic anemia. Sequenced patients had shown CD8+CD57+ cell expansion by flow cytometry. For CDR3 and TCR beta VDJ profiling, genomic DNA was the template used. TCRdb fed the reads into MiXCR, producing one record per CDR3 protein. The table lists over 150,000 distinct CDR3 sequences, around half of them singletons, with approximately 2.9% in the top ten. Source material: sorted CD4+, CD8+, or CD8+CD57+ T cells (not recorded which) from PBMCs. The receptors shown here come from a human donor with aplastic anemia.

This clonotype has a count of ten or more. The CDR3 sequence: CASSPIDLTGYNEQFF. The DNA for the CDR3 is TGTGCCAGCAGCCCGATCGACCTCACCGGGTACAATGAGCAGTTCTTC. The rearrangement links TRBV7-2 to TRBJ2-1; no clear D gene. Trimming pared 5 bases from V and 4 bases from J, leaving 18 bases between. This CDR3 is 16 amino acids long. Looked up from germline, CDR1 is SGHTA and CDR2 is FQGNSA.

This clonotype was picked up many times. This chain links TRBV6-5 with TRBJ1-4, with D hard to call. The germline gives CDR1 MNHEY, CDR2 SVGAGI. V lost 7 bases, J lost 8 bases, and 8 bases lay in between. The CDR3 extends over 11 amino acids. In DNA, the CDR3 is TGTGCCAGCATATCCAGGGAAAAACTGTTTTTT. As protein: CASISREKLFF.

The gene calls are TRBV5-6 and TRBJ2-5, with 8 bases aligning to TRBD2. With V trimmed by 4 bases and J by 3 bases, 5 bases remained unmatched. Germline-derived CDR1 and CDR2 are SGHDT and YYEEEE. The CDR3 covers 14 residues. CDR3 bases: TGTGCCAGCAGCACCGGGACTAGGGAAGAGACCCAGTACTTC. It is translated as CASSTGTREETQYF. Filled out from reference TRBV5-6 and TRBJ2-5, the complete variable domain reads DAGVTQSPTHLIKTRGQQVTLRCSPKSGHDTVSWYQQALGQGPQFIFQYYEEEERQRGNFPDRFSGHQFPNYSSELNVNALLLGDSALYLCASSTGTREETQYFGPGTRLLVL.

This clonotype came up a few times. The chain combines TRBV5-6 with TRBJ1-4; D is unresolved. V lost 0 bases, J lost 11 bases, and 14 bases lay in between. The germline V gene has CDR1 SGHDT and CDR2 YYEEEE. The CDR3 has 14 amino acids. For the CDR3, the DNA is TGTGCCAGCAGCTTGGAACTGGGAAACGGGAAACTGTTTTTT. Translated, it gives CASSLELGNGKLFF.

Worth noting for this clonotype: Because the CDR3 is missing its conserved closing phenylalanine or tryptophan, this is likely a read error. The limits of the CDR3 on the DNA are not certain, so only TCRdb's listed CDR3 is given. The chain carries TRBV25-1 and TRBJ2-7; the D call TRBD1 from the table was never checked on the DNA. The germline gives CDR1 MGHDK, CDR2 SYGVNS. Inclusive of both ends, the CDR3 amounts to 11 amino acids. CDR3: CASSEGTGVYT.

This clonotype showed up just a few times. The genes are TRBV24-1 and TRBJ1-2, with D unclear. V gave up 4 bases and J gave up 6 bases, with 20 bases separating them. The CDR3 sequence is 16 residues long. CDR1 and CDR2 from the germline V gene are KGHDR and SFDVKD. The CDR3 nucleotides are TGTGCCACCAGTGACACGGACTTCCCAGGCCTCAATGGCTACACCTTC. Protein sequence: CATSDTDFPGLNGYTF.

This chain uses TRBV3-1 with TRBJ2-3; D unresolved. Germline V gene lookup returns CDR1 LGHDT and CDR2 YNNKEL (reference sequence). This CDR3 is 16 amino acids long. The ends were cut back, 0 bases at V and 2 bases at J, with 12 bases in the middle. CDR3 in amino acids: CASSQDRVGSTDTQYF. Written as DNA, the CDR3 is TGTGCCAGCAGCCAAGATCGGGTAGGGTCCACAGATACGCAGTATTTT.

V gene TRBV20-1 combines with J gene TRBJ1-1; D is ambiguous. V was clipped by 2 bases and J by 1 base, with 2 bases between them. The germline V gene encodes CDR1 DFQATT and CDR2 SNEGSKA (reference sequence). CDR3 length: 11 residues. The CDR3 sequence: CSARKNTEAFF. Here the CDR3 DNA reads TGCAGTGCTAGAAAGAACACTGAAGCTTTCTTT.

V gene TRBV19 combines with J gene TRBJ1-2; 9 bases fit TRBD1. Germline V gives CDR1 LNHDA, CDR2 SQIVND (reference sequence). V gave up 4 bases and J gave up 8 bases; unmatched junction bases: 5. CDR3 length: 13 residues. CDR3 coding DNA: TGTGCCAGTAGTAGCGGACAGGGGAAGGGCTACACCTTC. Its protein product is CASSSGQGKGYTF.

This clonotype appeared a few times. The chain carries TRBV2 and TRBJ2-5; D ambiguous. The germline gives CDR1 SNHLY, CDR2 FYNNEI. The CDR3 loop spans 15 amino acids. V was trimmed by 7 bases and J by 5 bases, leaving 20 bases between them. Written as DNA, the CDR3 is TGTGCCAGCATAGTCCTAGGCGGACCTCTGGAGACCCAGTACTTC. This translates into CASIVLGGPLETQYF.

The chain links TRBV27 to TRBJ1-5; D unclear. V was cut by 5 bases and J by 5 bases, with 10 bases left in between. CDR3 length equals 13 residues. Germline CDR1 MNHEY, CDR2 SMNVEV (reference sequence). CDR3 protein: CASSPSEHQPQHF. CDR3 nucleotide sequence: TGTGCCAGCAGTCCCTCAGAGCATCAGCCCCAGCATTTT.

About this clonotype itself: Since a much larger clone is just one base distant, this may be a read error. The rearrangement uses TRBV6-1 and TRBJ2-2; D unclear. The germline gives CDR1 MNHNS, CDR2 SASEGT. This CDR3 is 12 amino acids long. V was trimmed by 2 bases and J by 7 bases, leaving 5 bases between them. The CDR3 here is CASSEFRGELFF. As DNA, the CDR3 is TGTGCCAGCAGTGAATTTCGCGGGGAGCTGTTTTTT.

Many counts were recorded for this clonotype. The rearrangement links TRBV19 to TRBJ1-2; a weak D match, TRBD1 (5 bases). Germline V gene data show CDR1 as LNHDA and CDR2 as SQIVND (reference sequence). The CDR3 covers 13 residues. Trimming removed 3 bases from V and 7 bases from J, with 12 bases in between. The CDR3 nucleotides are TGTGCCAGTAGTATCGATCAGGGTATTGGCTACACCTTC. It is translated as CASSIDQGIGYTF.

The V call is TRBV19, the J call TRBJ2-3; D not resolved. The germline V gene has CDR1 LNHDA and CDR2 SQIVND (reference sequence). V gave up 1 base and J gave up 0 bases, with 5 bases separating them. CDR3 length: 14 residues. The CDR3 loop reads CASSIAGSTDTQYF. CDR3 bases: TGTGCCAGTAGTATAGCTGGGAGCACAGATACGCAGTATTTT.

A remark on this clonotype: This sequence may be a read error, since a much larger clone differs from it by one base. As the CDR3 is not closed by the conserved phenylalanine or tryptophan, this likely results from a read error. This rearrangement joins TRBV4-2 to TRBJ2-1; 7 bases agree with TRBD2. V was pared by 6 bases and J by 4 bases, with 15 bases of the junction left unmatched. The CDR3 sequence is 17 residues long. From germline, CDR1 is LGHNA and CDR2 YNFKEQ. The CDR3 sequence: CASSYGGSGPMYNEQFV. In DNA, the CDR3 is TGTGCCAGCAGTTATGGGGGTAGCGGGCCCATGTACAATGAGCAGTTCGTC.

This clonotype was counted at least ten times. This chain joins TRBV11-2 and TRBJ2-1; D may be TRBD1 (5 bases). The CDR3 runs to 15 residues. CDR1 is SGHAT, CDR2 FQNNGV, per germline. Trimming stripped 1 base from V and 12 bases from J, with 19 bases between. The CDR3 region has the DNA TGTGCCAGCAGCTTAGTTGGGGCCCCTCCCTCCCTGCAGTTCTTC. Its protein product is CASSLVGAPPSLQFF.

The V gene is TRBV19, the J gene TRBJ1-5, with D unresolved. Trimming took off 5 bases at V and 2 bases at J, with 16 bases between the two ends. This CDR3 region has 16 residues. Germline loops: CDR1 LNHDA, CDR2 SQIVND (reference sequence). Here the CDR3 DNA reads TGTGCCAGTAGTCCGCCATTAAAAGGTCGCAATCAGCCCCAGCATTTT. This encodes CASSPPLKGRNQPQHF.